These 4 T cell receptor beta chains came from one sample sequenced in a study of T cells in Graves' hyperthyroidism and ophthalmopathy (dated by TCRdb to the late 2010s). Libraries were made using multiplex PCR. Sequenced using an Illumina HiSeq 2000. The TCR beta CDR3 regions were amplified from the RNA transcripts. For the first round of RT-PCR on the TCR CDR3, the HTBI primer set was used together with the Qiagen OneStep RT-PCR kit. Using fastp trimming at Q25 and MiXCR clonotype assembly, TCRdb reanalyzed the public sequencing data and kept in-frame beta chains. Entries are consolidated by CDR3 protein sequence, retaining the most common genes and DNA. For this sample there are around 620,000 distinct CDR3 sequences; 15% to 20% appear just once. The ten largest clones add up to approximately 3.8% of the sample. Source material: blood. Every receptor here comes from a woman younger than 45 with Graves' hyperthyroidism.

J is TRBJ1-4 and V is TRBV20-1; TRBD1 agrees at 7 bases. V dropped 5 bases and J dropped 8; count of bases not matched to a gene: 14. The length of the CDR3 is 15 residues. Germline V gives CDR1 DFQATT, CDR2 SNEGSKA (reference sequence). CDR3 coding DNA: TGCAGTGCTCCTACGCCCCGACAGGGTGGCGAAAAACTGTTTTTT. It specifies CSAPTPRQGGEKLFF.

J is TRBJ2-7 and V is TRBV20-1; 7 bases match TRBD1. V was pared by 1 base and J by 1 base, with 10 bases of the junction left unmatched. The CDR3 runs 16 residues. Germline CDR1 DFQATT, CDR2 SNEGSKA (reference sequence). The CDR3 loop is CSARGPPGQISYEQYF. In DNA, the CDR3 is TGCAGTGCTAGAGGGCCGCCGGGACAGATTTCCTACGAGCAGTACTTC.

On this clonotype itself: A much larger clone differs by one base, so this may be a read error. V gene TRBV20-1 combines with J gene TRBJ2-7; no clear D. The CDR3 has 13 amino acids. Germline V CDR1 and CDR2: DFQATT, SNEGSKA (reference sequence). Trimming shortened V by 3 bases and J by 7 bases, and 16 bases separated the two germline ends. This chain's CDR3 is CSARQPQTGEQYF. The CDR3 DNA follows: TGCAGTGCTAGGCAGCCGCAAACCGGGGAGCAGTACTTC.

Many counts were recorded for this clonotype. CDR3 bases: TGTGCCAGCAGCCAGGGGTCCTACAATGAGCAGTTCTTC. This codes for CASSQGSYNEQFF. The chain links TRBV2 to TRBJ2-1; D is perhaps TRBD1 (6 bases). Germline loops: CDR1 SNHLY, CDR2 FYNNEI. CDR3 length: 13 amino acids. With 6 bases removed from V and 1 base from J, the gap between germline ends came to 7 bases. The entire variable domain, with the rest obtained from reference TRBV2 and TRBJ2-1, is as follows: EPEVTQTPSHQVTQMGQEVILRCVPISNHLYFYWYRQILGQKVEFLVSFYNNEISEKSEIFDDQFSVERPDGSNFTLKIRSTKLEDSAMYFCASSQGSYNEQFFGPGTRLTVL.